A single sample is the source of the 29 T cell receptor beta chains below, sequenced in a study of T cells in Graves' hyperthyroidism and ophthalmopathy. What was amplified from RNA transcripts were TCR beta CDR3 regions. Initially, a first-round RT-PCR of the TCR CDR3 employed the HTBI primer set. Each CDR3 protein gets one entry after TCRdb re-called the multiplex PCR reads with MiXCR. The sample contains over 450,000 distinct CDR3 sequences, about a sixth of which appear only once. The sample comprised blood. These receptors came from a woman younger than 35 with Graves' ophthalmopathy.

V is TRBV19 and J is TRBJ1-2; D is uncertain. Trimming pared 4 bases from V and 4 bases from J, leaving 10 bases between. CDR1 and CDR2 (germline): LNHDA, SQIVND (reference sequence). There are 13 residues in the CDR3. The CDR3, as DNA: TGTGCCAGTAGTAGAGGCAGCTTCTATGGCTACACCTTC. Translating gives CASSRGSFYGYTF.

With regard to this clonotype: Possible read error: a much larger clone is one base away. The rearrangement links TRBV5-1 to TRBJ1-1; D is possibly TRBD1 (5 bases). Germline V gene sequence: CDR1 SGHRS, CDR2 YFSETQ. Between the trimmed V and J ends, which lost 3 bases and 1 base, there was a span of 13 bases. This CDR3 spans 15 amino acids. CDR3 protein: CASSSSGTGNTEAFF. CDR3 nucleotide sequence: TGCGCCAGCAGCTCGTCCGGGACGGGGAACACTGAAGCTTTCTTT. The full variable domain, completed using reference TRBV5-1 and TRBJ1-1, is KAGVTQTPRYLIKTRGQQVTLSCSPISGHRSVSWYQQTPGQGLQFLFEYFSETQRNKGNFPGRFSGRQFSNSRSEMNVSTLELGDSALYLCASSSSGTGNTEAFFGQGTRLTVV.

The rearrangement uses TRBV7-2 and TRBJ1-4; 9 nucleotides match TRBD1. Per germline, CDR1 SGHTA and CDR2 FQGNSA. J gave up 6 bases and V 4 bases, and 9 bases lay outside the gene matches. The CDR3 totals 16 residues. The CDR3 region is CASSSPQDRGDEKLFF. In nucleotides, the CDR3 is TGTGCCAGCAGCTCACCCCAGGACAGGGGCGATGAAAAACTGTTTTTT.

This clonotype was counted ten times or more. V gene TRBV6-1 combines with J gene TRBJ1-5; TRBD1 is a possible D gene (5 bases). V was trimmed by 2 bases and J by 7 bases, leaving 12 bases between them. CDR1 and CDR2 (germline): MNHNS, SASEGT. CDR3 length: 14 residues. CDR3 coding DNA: TGTGCCAGCAGTGAACAGAGGGGCAGGCAGCCCCAGCATTTT. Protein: CASSEQRGRQPQHF.

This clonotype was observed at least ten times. In DNA, the CDR3 is TGTGCCAGCTCTTATGGGGGAGGCACTGAAGCTTTCTTT. As protein: CASSYGGGTEAFF. The V call is TRBV5-5, the J call TRBJ1-1; a possible D gene is TRBD1 (5 bases). Germline lookup yields CDR1 SGHKS and CDR2 YYEKEE (reference sequence). The CDR3 loop spans 13 amino acids. V was pared by 7 bases and J by 4 bases, with 14 bases between.

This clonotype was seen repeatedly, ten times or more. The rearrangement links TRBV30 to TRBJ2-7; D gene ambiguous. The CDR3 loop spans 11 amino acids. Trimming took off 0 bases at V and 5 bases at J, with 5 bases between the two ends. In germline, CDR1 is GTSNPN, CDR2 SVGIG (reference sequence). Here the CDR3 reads CAWSVLHEQYF. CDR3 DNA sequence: TGTGCCTGGAGTGTACTGCACGAGCAGTACTTC.

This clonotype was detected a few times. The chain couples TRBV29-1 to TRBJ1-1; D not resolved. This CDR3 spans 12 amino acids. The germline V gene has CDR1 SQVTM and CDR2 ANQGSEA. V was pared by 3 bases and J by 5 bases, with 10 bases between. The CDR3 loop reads CSVERLTTEAFF. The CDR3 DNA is TGCAGCGTTGAGAGGTTGACTACTGAAGCTTTCTTT.

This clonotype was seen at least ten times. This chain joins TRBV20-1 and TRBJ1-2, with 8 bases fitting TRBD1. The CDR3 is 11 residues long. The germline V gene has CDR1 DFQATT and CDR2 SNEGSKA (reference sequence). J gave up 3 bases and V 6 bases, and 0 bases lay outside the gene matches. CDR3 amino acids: CSATGDYGYTF. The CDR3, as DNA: TGCAGTGCGACAGGGGACTATGGCTACACCTTC.

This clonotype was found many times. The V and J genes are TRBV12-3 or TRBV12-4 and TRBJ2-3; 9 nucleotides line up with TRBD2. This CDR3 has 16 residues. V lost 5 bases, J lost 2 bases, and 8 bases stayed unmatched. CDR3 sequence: CASSPISGGDTDTQYF. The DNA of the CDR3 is TGTGCCAGCAGTCCTATTAGCGGGGGAGACACAGATACGCAGTATTTT.

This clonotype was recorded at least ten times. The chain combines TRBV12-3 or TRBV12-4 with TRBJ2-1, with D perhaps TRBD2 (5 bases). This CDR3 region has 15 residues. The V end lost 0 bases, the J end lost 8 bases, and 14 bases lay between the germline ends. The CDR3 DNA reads TGTGCCAGCAGTTTAGCGCGCGCGGGCCGGGATGAGCAGTTCTTC. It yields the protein CASSLARAGRDEQFF.

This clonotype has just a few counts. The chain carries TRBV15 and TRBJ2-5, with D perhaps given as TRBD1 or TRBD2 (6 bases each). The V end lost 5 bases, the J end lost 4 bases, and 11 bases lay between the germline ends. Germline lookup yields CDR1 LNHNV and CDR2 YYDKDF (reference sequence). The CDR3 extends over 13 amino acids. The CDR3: CATSRGGGETQYF. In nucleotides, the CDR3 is TGTGCCACCAGCCGCGGAGGGGGAGAGACCCAGTACTTC.

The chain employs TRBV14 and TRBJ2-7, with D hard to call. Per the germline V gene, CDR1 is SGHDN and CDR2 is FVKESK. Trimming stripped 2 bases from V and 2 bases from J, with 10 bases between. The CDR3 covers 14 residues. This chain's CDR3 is CASSQLGITYEQYF. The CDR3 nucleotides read TGTGCCAGCAGCCAACTAGGGATTACCTACGAGCAGTACTTC.

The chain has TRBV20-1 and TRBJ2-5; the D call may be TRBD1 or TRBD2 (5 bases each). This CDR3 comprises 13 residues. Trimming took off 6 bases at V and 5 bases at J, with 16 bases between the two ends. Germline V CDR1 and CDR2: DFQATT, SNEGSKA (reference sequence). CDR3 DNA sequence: TGCAGTGCCTGGGGTATGGGGGTGGAGACCCAGTACTTC. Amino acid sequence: CSAWGMGVETQYF.

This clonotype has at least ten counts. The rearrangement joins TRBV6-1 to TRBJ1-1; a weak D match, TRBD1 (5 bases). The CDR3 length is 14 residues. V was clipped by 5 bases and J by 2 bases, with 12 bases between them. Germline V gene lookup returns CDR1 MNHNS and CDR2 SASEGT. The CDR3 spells CASSMGGTNTEAFF. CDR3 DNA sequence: TGTGCCAGCAGTATGGGAGGGACCAACACTGAAGCTTTCTTT.

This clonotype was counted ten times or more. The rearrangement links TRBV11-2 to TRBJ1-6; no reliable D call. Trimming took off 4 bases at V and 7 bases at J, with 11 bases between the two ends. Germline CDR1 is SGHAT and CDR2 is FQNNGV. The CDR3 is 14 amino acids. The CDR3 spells CASSSQQQNSPLHF. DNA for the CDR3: TGTGCCAGCAGCTCACAGCAACAGAATTCACCCCTCCACTTT.

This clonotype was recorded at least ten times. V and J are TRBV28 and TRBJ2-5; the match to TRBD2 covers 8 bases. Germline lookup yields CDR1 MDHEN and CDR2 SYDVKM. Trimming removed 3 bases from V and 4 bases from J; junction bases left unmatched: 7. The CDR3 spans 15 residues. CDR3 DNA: TGTGCCAGCAGTTTGGCTATAGCGGGGCTAGAGACCCAGTACTTC. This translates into CASSLAIAGLETQYF.

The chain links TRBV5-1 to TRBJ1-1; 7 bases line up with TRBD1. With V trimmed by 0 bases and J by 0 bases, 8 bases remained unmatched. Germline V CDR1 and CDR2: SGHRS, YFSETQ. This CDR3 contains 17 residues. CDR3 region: CASSLVGRGRMNTEAFF. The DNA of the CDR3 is TGCGCCAGCAGCTTGGTCGGGAGGGGGCGGATGAACACTGAAGCTTTCTTT.

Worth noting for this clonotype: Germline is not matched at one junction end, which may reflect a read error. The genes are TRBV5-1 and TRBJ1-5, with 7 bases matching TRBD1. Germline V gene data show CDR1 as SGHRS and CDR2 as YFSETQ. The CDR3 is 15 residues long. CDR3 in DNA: TGCGCCAGCAGCCGTAAGGGGGCGCCCCCTCAGCTCCAGCATTTT. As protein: CASSRKGAPPQLQHF.

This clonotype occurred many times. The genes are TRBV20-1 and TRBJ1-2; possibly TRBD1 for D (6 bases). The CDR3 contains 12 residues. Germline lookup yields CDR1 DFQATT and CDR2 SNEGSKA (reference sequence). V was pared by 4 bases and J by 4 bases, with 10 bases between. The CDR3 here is CSAMDSAYGYTF. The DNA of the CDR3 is TGCAGTGCTATGGACAGCGCCTATGGCTACACCTTC.

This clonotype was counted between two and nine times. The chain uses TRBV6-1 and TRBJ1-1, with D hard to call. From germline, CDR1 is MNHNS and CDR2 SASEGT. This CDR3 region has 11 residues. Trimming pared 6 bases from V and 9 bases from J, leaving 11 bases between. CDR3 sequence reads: CASSQGEKAFF. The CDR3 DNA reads TGTGCCAGCAGCCAAGGAGAAAAAGCTTTCTTT.

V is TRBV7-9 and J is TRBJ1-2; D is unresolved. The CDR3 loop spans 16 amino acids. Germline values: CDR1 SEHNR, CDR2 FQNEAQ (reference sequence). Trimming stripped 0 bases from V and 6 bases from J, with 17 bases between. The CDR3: CASSLARLGAADGYTF. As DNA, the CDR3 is TGTGCCAGCAGCTTAGCTCGTCTCGGTGCGGCGGATGGCTACACCTTC.

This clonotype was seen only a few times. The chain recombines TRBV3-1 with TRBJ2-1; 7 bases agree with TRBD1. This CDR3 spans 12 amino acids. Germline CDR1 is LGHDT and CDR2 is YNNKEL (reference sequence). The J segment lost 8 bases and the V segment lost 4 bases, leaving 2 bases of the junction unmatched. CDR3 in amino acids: CASSRDRDEQFF. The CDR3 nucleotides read TGTGCCAGCAGCCGCGACAGGGATGAGCAGTTCTTC.

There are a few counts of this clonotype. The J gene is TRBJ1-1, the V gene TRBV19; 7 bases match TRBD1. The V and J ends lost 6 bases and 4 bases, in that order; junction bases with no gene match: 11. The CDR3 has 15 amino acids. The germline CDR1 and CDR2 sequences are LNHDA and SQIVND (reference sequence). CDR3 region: CASSPATGMSTEAFF. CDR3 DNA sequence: TGTGCCAGTAGCCCCGCGACAGGGATGTCCACTGAAGCTTTCTTT.

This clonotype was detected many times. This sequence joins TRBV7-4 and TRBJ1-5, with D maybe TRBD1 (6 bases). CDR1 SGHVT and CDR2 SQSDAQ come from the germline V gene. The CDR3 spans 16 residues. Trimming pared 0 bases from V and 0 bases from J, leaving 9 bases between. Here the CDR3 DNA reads TGTGCCAGCAGCTTAGCGCAGGGGTATAGCAATCAGCCCCAGCATTTT. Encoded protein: CASSLAQGYSNQPQHF.

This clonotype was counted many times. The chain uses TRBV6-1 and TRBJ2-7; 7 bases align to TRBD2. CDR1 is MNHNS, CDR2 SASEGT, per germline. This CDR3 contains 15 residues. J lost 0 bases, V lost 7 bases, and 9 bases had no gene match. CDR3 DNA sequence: TGTGCCAGCAATTGGGAGGGTACCAGCTCCTACGAGCAGTACTTC. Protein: CASNWEGTSSYEQYF.

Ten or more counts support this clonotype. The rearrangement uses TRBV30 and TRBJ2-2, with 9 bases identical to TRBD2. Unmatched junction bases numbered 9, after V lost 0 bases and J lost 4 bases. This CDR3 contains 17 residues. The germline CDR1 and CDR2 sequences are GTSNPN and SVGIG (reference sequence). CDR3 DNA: TGTGCCTGGAGTGTGGTCGTAGCGGGGGATAGCACCGGGGAGCTGTTTTTT. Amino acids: CAWSVVVAGDSTGELFF.

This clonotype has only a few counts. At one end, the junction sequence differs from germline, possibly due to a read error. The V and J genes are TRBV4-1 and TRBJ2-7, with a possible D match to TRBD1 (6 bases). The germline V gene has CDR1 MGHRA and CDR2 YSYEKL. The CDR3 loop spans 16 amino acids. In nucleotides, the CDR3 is TGTGCCAGCAGCCAAGGGGTCCGGGACAAGACCTACGAGCAGTACTTC. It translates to CASSQGVRDKTYEQYF.

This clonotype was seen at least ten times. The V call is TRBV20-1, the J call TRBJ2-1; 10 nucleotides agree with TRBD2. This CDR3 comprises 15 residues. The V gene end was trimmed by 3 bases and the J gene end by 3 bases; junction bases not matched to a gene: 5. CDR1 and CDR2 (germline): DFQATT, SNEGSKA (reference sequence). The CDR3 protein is CSASASGGVYNEQFF. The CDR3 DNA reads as TGCAGTGCTAGTGCTAGCGGGGGAGTCTACAATGAGCAGTTCTTC.

The CDR3: CASSAKGGSTGELFF. CDR3 in DNA: TGTGCCAGCAGCGCTAAAGGGGGGAGCACCGGGGAGCTGTTTTTT. V is TRBV6-1 and J is TRBJ2-2; D possibly matches TRBD1 or TRBD2 (6 bases each). Germline CDR1 is MNHNS and CDR2 is SASEGT. The CDR3 totals 15 residues. Deletions cut 6 bases from V and 4 bases from J, with 15 bases between.